This T cell receptor (beta chain) derives from a study of T cell responses to AZD1222 COVID-19 vaccine. This table comes from immunoSEQ multiplex PCR, and its TCRdb copy is limited to in-frame clones, with some not included. The top ten clones hold roughly 8% of a sample with roughly 100,000 clones, around 90% of them seen once. Study-wide findings and caveats: White British ancestry dominated among donors, who included more females, and clonal diversity was possibly underestimated. All repertoire sampling was performed exclusively after the peak T cell response. Baseline seropositives among AZD1222 recipients totaled only 5 to 7.

With 9 bases removed from V and 0 bases from J, the gap between germline ends came to 33 bases. The CDR3 spans 21 residues. Germline V gene data show CDR1 as LGHDT and CDR2 as YNNKEL (reference sequence). A note on this clone: The antigen is undetermined.

Researchers grouped second doses given at about 4 or about 12 weeks into one pool. The sequencing here drew on peripheral blood, taken 28 days after the second AZD1222 dose. This chain joins TRBV3-1 (or the pseudogene TRBV3-2) and TRBJ1-3; possibly TRBD1 for D (6 bases). The receptor was derived from an adult who received the AZD1222 COVID-19 vaccine. For the CDR3, the DNA is TGTGCCAGTCAAAACGGGACAAAGCGTCTTCCGGAATCCCTCTCTGGAAACACCATATATTTT. Its translation is CASQNGTKRLPESLSGNTIYF.